This TCR beta chain stems from a study of tumor and adjacent non-tumor tissue in lung cancer. Across the study: There were about 12 adenocarcinoma, a couple of squamous cell carcinoma and 1 small cell lung cancer cases. Each sample yielded 3.5 million to 5 million productive TCRbeta reads on average.

Germline loops: CDR1 SGHVS, CDR2 FQNEAQ. There are 13 residues in the CDR3. Study results and caveats: TCR diversity was significantly greater in tumor than normal lung tissue.

In the case of this clonotype: Its antigen is currently unknown. Germline and junction disagree at one end, which may indicate a read error.

The template was RNA from unsorted bulk tissue. The normal lung tissue was taken more than 3 cm from the tumor edge. Three rounds of nested PCR, following a modified ARM-PCR protocol, produced the TCRbeta library. One entry per CDR3 protein, called by TCRdb with MiXCR from the multiplex PCR reads. Among roughly 43,000 distinct CDR3 sequences listed, roughly 66% were seen once. Sequences were obtained from distant non-tumor lung tissue. This clonotype was sampled from a man aged 45-65 years with non-small cell lung cancer. The chain combines TRBV7-8 with TRBJ2-3, with D possibly TRBD2 on 6 matching bases. In nucleotides, the CDR3 is TGTGCCAGCAGCTCTCAATGGAGGGATATGCAGTATTTT. Translation: CASSSQWRDMQYF.